The TCR beta chain described here comes from a study of blood T cell repertoires in COVID-19. Sequencing used immunoSEQ multiplex PCR; TCRdb keeps in-frame clones, though not all of them. The sample consists of roughly 120,000 clones, roughly 85% of them appearing once. This CDR3 contains 16 residues. Germline trimming cut 1 base from V and 9 bases from J; bases unmatched to any gene: 13. Germline CDR1 is SGHVS and CDR2 is FQNEAQ. The source of this sequence is a man aged 25 to 40 with acute or convalescent COVID-19. Sequenced sample: peripheral blood. The V call is TRBV7-8, the J call TRBJ2-5; 8 positions agree with TRBD2. The CDR3 DNA reads TGTGCCAGCAGCTTAGGAGGTGTCGCAGCGGGAGTGGCCCAGTACTTC. This codes for CASSLGGVAAGVAQYF.